This TCR beta chain was documented in a study of T cell responses to AZD1222 COVID-19 vaccine. Regarding this clone: No antigen is known for it.

The ends lost 2 bases at V and 1 base at J; junction bases unmatched: 5. CDR3 length equals 15 residues. Per germline, CDR1 SGHTA and CDR2 FQGTGA. Points from the study as a whole: Just a handful of AZD1222 recipients were seropositive at baseline.

Data came from immunoSEQ multiplex PCR; TCRdb stores just in-frame clones and leaves some out. The sample consists of about 260,000 clones, more than 85% of them appearing once. The rearrangement joins TRBV7-3 to TRBJ2-7; 7 bases match TRBD2. The sequence was collected from an adult in good health. This specimen was peripheral blood, taken on day 0 of AZD1222 vaccination. The CDR3 region is CASSLGVGLSYEQYF. CDR3 bases: TGTGCCAGCAGCTTAGGGGTGGGACTATCCTACGAGCAGTACTTC.